A single sample gave rise to the 17 T cell receptor beta chains below, sequenced in a study of regulatory T cells in long-lasting Graves disease. Documented time point: persistent/refractory GD, antithyroid drugs over 5 years with positive TRAb. PBMC RNA was the source of the TCR library. Assembly of TCR beta libraries relied on iRepertoire HTBI primers together with Arm-PCR of CDR3 regions. Via MiXCR, TCRdb re-called the multiplex PCR reads, giving one row per CDR3 protein. The sample lists a few hundred thousand distinct CDR3 sequences, less than 25% occurring once. The specimen was peripheral blood mononuclear cells (PBMCs), collected when the disease was refractory, from a patient treated with antithyroid drugs. The source is a female donor with Graves disease.

The V gene is TRBV6-2 or TRBV6-3, the J gene TRBJ2-7; D is perhaps TRBD1 (7 bases). This CDR3 has 15 residues. Germline V lookup: CDR1 MNHEY, CDR2 SVGEGT. The V and J ends lost 6 bases and 2 bases respectively, with 17 bases between them. The CDR3 bases are TGTGCCAGCAGCCCAGGGGGACTTGGGACCTACGAGCAGTACTTC. Translating gives CASSPGGLGTYEQYF.

This clonotype was counted ten times or more. V and J are TRBV27 and TRBJ1-1; D uncertain. There are 16 residues in the CDR3. CDR1 is MNHEY, CDR2 SMNVEV, per germline (reference sequence). V was shortened by 0 bases and J by 0 bases, with 11 bases between the two germline ends. The CDR3 region has the DNA TGTGCCAGCAGTTTATCGCCGGGGTTGGTGAACACTGAAGCTTTCTTT. The encoded protein is CASSLSPGLVNTEAFF.

The rearrangement joins TRBV5-1 to TRBJ1-1; D perhaps matches TRBD1 (6 bases). The germline V and J ends were trimmed by 3 bases and 4 bases, with 10 bases remaining between them. The germline V gene encodes CDR1 SGHRS and CDR2 YFSETQ. CDR3 length: 13 amino acids. The CDR3 region has the DNA TGCGCCAGCAGCTCAAAAGGGGGCACTGAAGCTTTCTTT. This translates into CASSSKGGTEAFF.

J is TRBJ1-2 and V is TRBV6-1, with D possibly matching TRBD1 (5 bases). V lost 6 bases and J 7 bases, leaving 15 bases between the germline ends. Per the germline V gene, CDR1 is MNHNS and CDR2 is SASEGT. The CDR3 has 13 residues. The CDR3 DNA sequence: TGTGCCAGCAGCATTGGGGGGGGGAGTGGCTACACCTTC. Its translation is CASSIGGGSGYTF.

In this sample, this clonotype turned up a few times. This rearrangement joins TRBV20-1 to TRBJ1-5, with 9 bases that match TRBD1. Trimming took 4 bases from V and 7 from J; bases not matched to a gene: 8. The CDR3 has 14 amino acids. Per the germline V gene, CDR1 is DFQATT and CDR2 is SNEGSKA (reference sequence). CDR3 in DNA: TGCAGTGCTACCCCCGGGACAGGGAAGCAGCCCCAGCATTTT. Amino acid sequence: CSATPGTGKQPQHF.

In this sample, this clonotype turned up a few times. The genes are TRBV7-8 and TRBJ1-5; D may be TRBD1 (6 bases). Deletions cut 0 bases from V and 6 bases from J, with 15 bases between. CDR1 is SGHVS, CDR2 FQNEAQ, per germline. CDR3 length: 16 residues. CDR3 in amino acids: CASSLAHWQGSQPQHF. The CDR3, as DNA: TGTGCCAGCAGCTTAGCTCATTGGCAGGGGAGTCAGCCCCAGCATTTT. Combining the CDR3 with reference TRBV7-8 and TRBJ1-5 gives the whole variable domain GAGVSQSPRYKVAKRGQDVALRCDPISGHVSLFWYQQALGQGPEFLTYFQNEAQLDKSGLPSDRFFAERPEGSVSTLKIQRTQQEDSAVYLCASSLAHWQGSQPQHFGDGTRLSIL.

The chain is built from TRBV6-1 and TRBJ2-1, with D possibly matching TRBD2 (6 bases). Germline V lookup: CDR1 MNHNS, CDR2 SASEGT. Trimming stripped 7 bases from V and 7 bases from J, with 14 bases between. The CDR3 sequence is 13 residues long. The CDR3 DNA reads TGTGCCAGCATGGACGGGAGTATGAATGAGCAGTTCTTC. Translating it yields CASMDGSMNEQFF.

This sequence joins TRBV9 and TRBJ2-4; no clear D gene. V gave up 0 bases and J gave up 6 bases, with 13 bases separating them. The CDR3 spans 15 residues. CDR1 is SGDLS, CDR2 YYNGEE, per germline. This CDR3 reads CASSVDYGQPNIQYF. As DNA, the CDR3 is TGTGCCAGCAGCGTAGACTATGGGCAACCAAACATTCAGTACTTC.

The V gene is TRBV29-1, the J gene TRBJ2-3; 7 nucleotides match TRBD2. The germline V gene has CDR1 SQVTM and CDR2 ANQGSEA. V shed 7 bases, J shed 3 bases, and the junction held 13 bases outside the gene matches. This CDR3 comprises 15 residues. The chain's CDR3 is CSGDLSGGGTDTQYF. CDR3 DNA: TGCAGCGGGGACCTATCGGGAGGTGGAACAGATACGCAGTATTTT.

This clonotype showed up many times. The rearrangement links TRBV5-1 to TRBJ1-1, with no clear D. Trimming left V 2 bases short and J 2 bases short, with 10 bases between. Germline V gives CDR1 SGHRS, CDR2 YFSETQ. The CDR3 totals 14 residues. CDR3 residues: CASSFEQPNTEAFF. The CDR3 DNA reads TGCGCCAGCAGCTTCGAACAACCTAACACTGAAGCTTTCTTT.

The chain joins TRBV7-8 to TRBJ2-2; 13 bases agree with TRBD2. This CDR3 spans 17 amino acids. Germline V gives CDR1 SGHVS, CDR2 FQNEAQ. The V and J ends lost 4 bases and 5 bases, in that order; junction bases with no gene match: 7. The CDR3 here is CASSSTSGRARTGELFF. The CDR3 DNA reads TGTGCCAGCAGCTCTACTAGCGGGAGGGCCCGGACCGGGGAGCTGTTTTTT.

The chain recombines TRBV19 with TRBJ2-6, with D possibly matching TRBD2 (5 bases). The germline gives CDR1 LNHDA, CDR2 SQIVND (reference sequence). This CDR3 has 19 amino acids. V was trimmed by 8 bases and J by 0 bases, leaving 23 bases between them. CDR3: CASGPRGGSGNSGANVLTF. CDR3 nucleotide sequence: TGTGCCAGTGGGCCTAGAGGAGGAAGCGGAAACTCTGGGGCCAACGTCCTGACTTTC.

This clonotype has a count of ten or more. J is TRBJ1-1 and V is TRBV7-2, with TRBD1 identical over 8 bases. The V and J ends lost 5 bases and 2 bases, in that order; junction bases with no gene match: 4. Germline V gene data show CDR1 as SGHTA and CDR2 as FQGNSA. There are 14 residues in the CDR3. The CDR3 protein is CASSPTGVNTEAFF. The CDR3 coding sequence is TGTGCCAGCAGCCCGACAGGGGTAAACACTGAAGCTTTCTTT.

The chain couples TRBV6-1 to TRBJ1-2; 9 positions match TRBD1. The germline V gene has CDR1 MNHNS and CDR2 SASEGT. The CDR3 extends over 14 amino acids. J was trimmed by 4 bases and V by 3 bases; bases with no gene match: 3. CDR3 sequence: CASSETGGPYGYTF. CDR3 DNA sequence: TGTGCCAGCAGTGAGACAGGGGGACCCTATGGCTACACCTTC.

The rearrangement joins TRBV7-9 to TRBJ2-5, with TRBD1 matching 8 bases. Trimming took 5 bases from V and 5 from J; bases not matched to a gene: 10. The V gene's germline CDR1 is SEHNR and CDR2 FQNEAQ (reference sequence). CDR3 length equals 15 residues. CDR3 sequence reads: CASSTLQGAGETQYF. In DNA form, the CDR3 reads TGTGCCAGCAGCACTCTTCAGGGGGCTGGGGAGACCCAGTACTTC.

This clonotype was detected many times. J is TRBJ2-5 and V is TRBV29-1; 8 nucleotides agree with TRBD1. There are 12 residues in the CDR3. The V segment lost 6 bases and the J segment 2 bases; nucleotides outside the gene matches: 2. In germline, CDR1 is SQVTM, CDR2 ANQGSEA. Written as DNA, the CDR3 is TGCAGCGTCGGGACAGGACAAGAGACCCAGTACTTC. Protein product: CSVGTGQETQYF. Full variable domain (rest looked up from reference TRBV29-1 and TRBJ2-5): SAVISQKPSRDICQRGTSLTIQCQVDSQVTMMFWYRQQPGQSLTLIATANQGSEATYESGFVIDKFPISRPNLTFSTLTVSNMSPEDSSIYLCSVGTGQETQYFGPGTRLLVL.

J is TRBJ1-6 and V is TRBV2, with D unresolved. This CDR3 has 12 residues. Trimming stripped 6 bases from V and 7 bases from J, with 7 bases between. The V gene's germline CDR1 is SNHLY and CDR2 FYNNEI. The chain's CDR3 is CASRPDNSPLHF. The CDR3 DNA sequence: TGTGCCAGCAGACCTGACAATTCACCCCTCCACTTT.